This T cell receptor beta chain was sequenced for a study of blood T cell repertoires in COVID-19. Study details: The United States, Italy and Spain provided the acute and convalescent COVID-19 samples. Sample material is recorded as cDNA or gDNA derived from T cells, B-cell-depleted T cells, or PBMCs.

After removal of 0 bases from V and 4 bases from J, the junction contained 4 bases not matched to a gene. Looked up from germline, CDR1 is SGDLS and CDR2 is YYNGEE. The CDR3 length is 15 residues. Repertoires were generated with immunoSEQ multiplex PCR, while TCRdb's copy carries only in-frame clones and drops some. The data show roughly 200,000 clones, about 88% seen once. The sequenced material came from peripheral blood. This chain links TRBV9 with TRBJ1-2; 9 nucleotides align to TRBD1. The TCR originated in a middle-aged woman who had recovered from COVID-19. CDR3 DNA: TGTGCCAGCAGCGTAGGGCCGACAGGGGGCTATGGCTACACCTTC. It specifies CASSVGPTGGYGYTF.